One and the same sample provided the 13 T cell receptor beta chains below, sequenced in a study of T cells in Graves' hyperthyroidism and ophthalmopathy. Amplified TCR beta CDR3 regions came from RNA transcripts. HTBI primers were the set used in a first-round RT-PCR of the TCR CDR3. TCRdb analysed the multiplex PCR reads with MiXCR anew, one entry per CDR3 protein. The data contain fewer than 600,000 distinct CDR3 sequences, about 15% of them seen just once; the ten biggest clones take up around 17%. The sequenced material came from blood. Receptors were obtained from a young woman with Graves' hyperthyroidism.

The table lists this clonotype with many counts. The chain uses TRBV6-1 and TRBJ1-5, with D maybe TRBD1 (6 bases). CDR3 size: 16 residues. V lost 2 bases and J lost 0, with 11 bases in between. Germline values: CDR1 MNHNS, CDR2 SASEGT. CDR3 residues: CASSEWGAGSNQPQHF. CDR3 bases: TGTGCCAGCAGTGAATGGGGGGCGGGTAGCAATCAGCCCCAGCATTTT.

This clonotype has a handful of counts. The chain recombines TRBV5-1 with TRBJ2-1; D is perhaps TRBD2 (5 bases). Germline lookup yields CDR1 SGHRS and CDR2 YFSETQ. The CDR3 extends over 15 amino acids. V lost 0 bases and J 7 bases, leaving 14 bases between the germline ends. The DNA for the CDR3 is TGCGCCAGCAGCTTGGTAGGGTCGGGGTTGAATGAGCAGTTCTTC. It codes for CASSLVGSGLNEQFF.

This rearrangement joins TRBV7-4 to TRBJ2-3; 12 nucleotides match TRBD2. The V segment lost 4 bases and the J segment 3 bases; nucleotides outside the gene matches: 5. Germline V gene sequence: CDR1 SGHVT, CDR2 SQSDAQ. The CDR3 has 16 amino acids. The CDR3: CASSSGGLAGTDTQYF. The CDR3 coding sequence is TGTGCCAGCAGCTCGGGAGGACTAGCGGGGACAGATACGCAGTATTTT.

This clonotype was seen repeatedly, ten times or more. The gene calls are TRBV30 and TRBJ1-1; D remains unclear. V lost 0 bases and J 5 bases, leaving 7 bases between the germline ends. The CDR3 contains 12 residues. Germline CDR1 is GTSNPN and CDR2 is SVGIG (reference sequence). The CDR3 bases are TGTGCCTGGAGTGTACGGGTTACTGAAGCTTTCTTT. Translation: CAWSVRVTEAFF.

The gene calls are TRBV24-1 and TRBJ2-1, with 13 bases fitting TRBD2. The germline V gene has CDR1 KGHDR and CDR2 SFDVKD. This CDR3 region has 17 residues. With V trimmed by 2 bases and J by 2 bases, 2 bases remained unmatched. The CDR3 sequence is CATSDSGLAGAYNEQFF. The CDR3 DNA reads as TGTGCCACCAGTGATTCCGGACTAGCGGGAGCCTACAATGAGCAGTTCTTC.

This clonotype showed up many times. The rearrangement links TRBV12-3 or TRBV12-4 to TRBJ1-4, with a possible D match to TRBD1 (6 bases). The CDR3 runs 14 residues. Trimming stripped 6 bases from V and 5 bases from J, with 13 bases between. The CDR3 nucleotides are TGTGCCAGCAGGCATCAGGGGAGGAATGAAAAACTGTTTTTT. Translating it yields CASRHQGRNEKLFF.

This clonotype has ten or more counts. For the CDR3, the DNA is TGTGCCAGCAGCGCGCGTCGGACTAGCGGGAGTAGCGATGAGCAGTTCTTC. Its protein product is CASSARRTSGSSDEQFF. The chain couples TRBV3-1 to TRBJ2-1; 13 bases are a match to TRBD2. V lost 5 bases to trimming and J lost 8 bases; unmatched junction nucleotides: 12. From germline, CDR1 is LGHDT and CDR2 YNNKEL (reference sequence). CDR3 length: 17 amino acids.

In this sample, this clonotype turned up many times. CDR3 protein: CASSSGQGKEEATEAFF. CDR3 coding DNA: TGTGCCAGCAGCTCCGGACAGGGCAAGGAGGAGGCCACTGAAGCTTTCTTT. The chain couples TRBV11-2 to TRBJ1-1; TRBD1 aligns across 8 bases. Germline CDR1 and CDR2: SGHAT and FQNNGV. This CDR3 spans 17 amino acids. Trimming at V came to 4 bases and at J to 4 bases, leaving 14 bases not matched to a gene.

The rearrangement uses TRBV10-3 and TRBJ1-1; 8 positions agree with TRBD1. CDR1 is ENHRY, CDR2 SYGVKD, per germline. This CDR3 region has 17 residues. V was pared by 6 bases and J by 6 bases, with 18 bases of the junction left unmatched. CDR3 sequence: CAISRTGIGSEGAEAFF. Written as DNA, the CDR3 is TGTGCCATCAGCAGGACAGGGATCGGCTCTGAAGGGGCTGAAGCTTTCTTT.

This clonotype was recorded many times. The rearrangement links TRBV6-2 or TRBV6-3 to TRBJ1-5, with 7 bases aligning to TRBD1. Unmatched junction bases numbered 3, after V lost 2 bases and J lost 2 bases. The germline CDR1 and CDR2 sequences are MNHEY and SVGEGT. The CDR3 has 15 residues. The CDR3 region is CASSYQGEGNQPQHF. The CDR3, as DNA: TGTGCCAGCAGTTACCAGGGGGAAGGCAATCAGCCCCAGCATTTT.

Many counts were recorded for this clonotype. The V and J genes are TRBV7-3 and TRBJ2-5; D is perhaps TRBD2 (5 bases). Germline-derived CDR1 and CDR2 are SGHTA and FQGTGA. Trimming stripped 5 bases from V and 1 base from J, with 8 bases between. This CDR3 has 13 amino acids. The CDR3 loop reads CASSAGIQETQYF. The DNA of the CDR3 is TGTGCCAGCAGCGCCGGGATCCAAGAGACCCAGTACTTC.

This clonotype has a count of ten or more. This chain uses TRBV2 with TRBJ1-6, with unresolved D. The CDR3 extends over 11 amino acids. Germline V gives CDR1 SNHLY, CDR2 FYNNEI. The V gene lost 8 bases and the J gene lost 7 bases, with 6 bases spanning the gap. As DNA, the CDR3 is TGTGCCAGCCAGATGAATTCACCCCTCCACTTT. This gives the protein CASQMNSPLHF.

This sequence joins TRBV6-1 and TRBJ1-1; D call uncertain. Looked up from germline, CDR1 is MNHNS and CDR2 is SASEGT. The germline V and J ends were trimmed by 5 bases and 0 bases, with 10 bases remaining between them. CDR3 length equals 14 residues. The CDR3 spells CASSRGIMNTEAFF. In nucleotides, the CDR3 is TGTGCCAGCAGTCGCGGTATAATGAACACTGAAGCTTTCTTT.